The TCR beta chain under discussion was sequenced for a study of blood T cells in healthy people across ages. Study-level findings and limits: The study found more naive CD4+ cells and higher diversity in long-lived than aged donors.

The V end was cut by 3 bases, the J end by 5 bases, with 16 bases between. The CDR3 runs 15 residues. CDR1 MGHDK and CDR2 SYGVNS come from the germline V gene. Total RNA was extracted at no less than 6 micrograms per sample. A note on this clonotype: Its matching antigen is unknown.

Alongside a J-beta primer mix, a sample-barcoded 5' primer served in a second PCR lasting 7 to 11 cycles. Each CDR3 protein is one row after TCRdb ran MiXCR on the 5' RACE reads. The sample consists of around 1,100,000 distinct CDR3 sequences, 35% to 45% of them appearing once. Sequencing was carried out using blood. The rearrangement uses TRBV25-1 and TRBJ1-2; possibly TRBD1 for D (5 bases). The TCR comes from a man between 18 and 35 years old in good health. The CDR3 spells CASSDQGLQVYGYTF. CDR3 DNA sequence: TGTGCCAGCAGTGATCAGGGCTTGCAGGTTTATGGCTACACCTTC.